This T cell receptor (beta chain) emerged from a study of CD8+CD57+ T cells in acquired aplastic anemia. Concerning this clonotype: The target antigen is unknown.

Whole-study results and caveats: Approximately 30 was the count of CD8+ CDR3 sequences that patients shared with controls.

This CDR3 contains 15 residues. Germline loops: CDR1 SNHLY, CDR2 FYNNEI. V trimming: 4 bases; J trimming: 7 bases; junction bases outside the gene matches: 9. The study profiled TCR beta VDJ and CDR3 using genomic DNA as template. MiXCR, run by TCRdb on the reads, gives a single entry per CDR3 protein. The sample contains 150,000 to 200,000 distinct CDR3 sequences, around half of which appear only once. Sequencing involved patients with CD8+CD57+ cell expansion previously shown by flow cytometry. Patients had received no therapy at the time of blood sampling. The sample was sorted CD4+, CD8+, or CD8+CD57+ T cells (not recorded which) from PBMCs. The receptor's source is a human donor with aplastic anemia. The chain recombines TRBV2 with TRBJ2-4, with 8 bases that match TRBD1. CDR3 in DNA: TGTGCCAGCAGTGCCTCGACAGGGGTGGGGAACATTCAGTACTTC. This sequence encodes CASSASTGVGNIQYF.